The rows below give T cell receptor beta chains drawn from one sample of a study of T cells in tuberculosis. Assay used: immunoSEQ multiplex PCR; TCRdb lists only in-frame clones, some missing. The data hold 54,000 or so clones, with 81% observed a single time. Input material: CD1b-GMM tetramer-negative cells sorted from PBMCs. The source of these receptors is an adult woman with latent tuberculosis. Each CDR3 is given without its conserved first and last residue.

J | V | length | CDR3
TRBJ2-1 | TRBV5-1 | 11 | ASSLFQGSEQF
TRBJ1-3 | TRBV27 | 13 | ASSRQGSSGNTIY
TRBJ2-1 | TRBV9 | 13 | ASSVGVADFDEQF
TRBJ2-7 | TRBV28 | 13 | ASSHRGGIAYEQY
TRBJ2-7 | TRBV11-3 | 12 | ASSPTRRGLEQY
TRBJ2-1 | TRBV19 | 14 | ASTSPLAGGLNEQF
TRBJ1-2 | TRBV2 | 10 | ASSLDRGGYT
TRBJ1-5 | TRBV27 | 13 | ASLGGGQGNQPQH
TRBJ1-6 | TRBV7-2 | 12 | ASSAVGGNSPLH
TRBJ2-3 | TRBV28 | 13 | ASSLGQRAGDTQY
TRBJ2-5 | TRBV5-6 | 14 | ASSPEGQGAGETQY
TRBJ1-3 | TRBV10-3 | 13 | AISGDTRSGNTIY
TRBJ2-7 | TRBV30 | 10 | AWSLHRGGQY